These 14 T cell receptor beta chains originate from one sample sequenced in a study of T cell changes during pregnancy in multiple sclerosis (dated by TCRdb to about 2019). The library was obtained by the immunoSEQ multiplex PCR assay. TCRdb provides this immuneACCESS table in a form limited to in-frame rearrangements. Some clones are lacking; in checked studies, under half of them reflect an unresolved V gene, and why the rest are absent is not known. The sample data list about 45,000 clones, and about 93% of these were observed just once. Clones ranked in the top ten supply 0.65% to 0.9% of the sample. The starting material was CD4+ T cells from peripheral blood mononuclear cells, obtained before pregnancy. The origin of the receptors is a female donor with multiple sclerosis, enrolled in a pregnancy study.

The J gene is TRBJ2-5, the V gene TRBV7-6, with 7 bases identical to TRBD1. V lost 6 bases and J lost 4; bases outside the gene matches: 2. Germline-derived CDR1 and CDR2 are SGHVS and FNYEAQ. The CDR3 sequence is 12 residues long. CDR3 sequence (DNA): TGTGCCAGCAGGCCAGGGGGAGAGACCCAGTACTTC. Amino acid sequence: CASRPGGETQYF.

This chain uses TRBV7-3 with TRBJ2-2, with D possibly matching TRBD2 (5 bases). Germline V gene data show CDR1 as SGHTA and CDR2 as FQGTGA. This CDR3 has 16 residues. V lost 0 bases and J lost 2, with 10 bases in between. Here the CDR3 DNA reads TGTGCCAGCAGCTTAACGTTTGGACTTAACACCGGGGAGCTGTTTTTT. This encodes CASSLTFGLNTGELFF.

This sequence joins TRBV4-2 and TRBJ2-5; 14 bases fit TRBD2. The germline gives CDR1 LGHNA, CDR2 YNFKEQ. CDR3 length: 19 residues. V was pared by 3 bases and J by 0 bases, with 9 bases of the junction left unmatched. The DNA of the CDR3 is TGTGCCAGCAGCCAGGGGACTAGCGGGGGCCACTCGTACCAAGAGACCCAGTACTTC. Translated, it gives CASSQGTSGGHSYQETQYF.

J is TRBJ2-1 and V is TRBV10-3; D not resolved. The germline V gene has CDR1 ENHRY and CDR2 SYGVKD. The CDR3 spans 14 residues. V was shortened by 4 bases and J by 4 bases, with 11 bases between the two germline ends. The CDR3 DNA sequence: TGTGCCATCAGTGGTAGAGACACGTACAATGAGCAGTTCTTC. Protein: CAISGRDTYNEQFF.

This chain uses TRBV7-6 with TRBJ2-5, with D possibly TRBD2 on 6 matching bases. The CDR3 is 13 residues long. The V gene's germline CDR1 is SGHVS and CDR2 FNYEAQ. The V end was cut by 3 bases, the J end by 4 bases, with 9 bases between. CDR3 coding DNA: TGTGCCAGCAGCTTCGGGGGATTAGAGACCCAGTACTTC. This encodes CASSFGGLETQYF.

This chain connects TRBV19 to TRBJ1-6, with TRBD1 as a possible D gene (5 bases). V was trimmed by 0 bases and J by 6 bases, leaving 9 bases between them. CDR1 is LNHDA and CDR2 is SQIVND in the germline V gene (reference sequence). This CDR3 comprises 15 residues. DNA of the CDR3: TGTGCCAGTAGTATAGATCGGGGGGGTAATTCACCCCTCCACTTT. Its translation: CASSIDRGGNSPLHF.

Note on this clone: Other DNA sequences of this sample code for an identical CDR3. This chain links TRBV4-1 with TRBJ2-5, with D unclear. The V and J ends lost 2 bases and 2 bases respectively, with 9 bases between them. The CDR3 extends over 14 amino acids. Germline CDR1 MGHRA, CDR2 YSYEKL. This chain's CDR3 is CASSQMLQQETQYF. The CDR3 DNA is TGCGCCAGCAGCCAAATGTTACAGCAAGAGACCCAGTACTTC.

To note about this clone: Compared with germline, one end of the junction differs, possibly owing to a read error. This chain connects TRBV9 to TRBJ2-7; 7 bases agree with TRBD1. Per the germline V gene, CDR1 is SGDLS and CDR2 is YYNGEE. The CDR3 loop spans 14 amino acids. CDR3 sequence reads: CASSATGAPGLSHF. CDR3 DNA sequence: TGTGCCAGCAGCGCAACAGGGGCCCCGGGCCTAAGTCACTTC.

A remark on this clone: One end of the junction does not line up with germline, which may come from a read error. The chain links TRBV6-1 to TRBJ2-3, with 8 bases fitting TRBD2. Germline V gives CDR1 MNHNS, CDR2 SASEGT. This CDR3 has 11 residues. CDR3 residues: CASSLAGWPNF. CDR3 sequence (DNA): TGTGCCAGCAGCTTAGCGGGGTGGCCTAATTTT.

The V call is TRBV7-6, the J call TRBJ2-5; D is perhaps TRBD1 (6 bases). The CDR3 runs to 15 residues. Deletions cut 1 base from V and 2 bases from J, with 11 bases between. The germline V gene encodes CDR1 SGHVS and CDR2 FNYEAQ. The CDR3 DNA reads TGTGCCAGCAGCTTAGGGGGAAGGGGGCAAGAGACCCAGTACTTC. It encodes CASSLGGRGQETQYF.

Details on this clone: At one boundary the junction diverges from the germline segment, which might be a read error. The chain has TRBV30 and TRBJ2-7; a possible D gene is TRBD1 (6 bases). In germline, CDR1 is GTSNPN, CDR2 SVGIG (reference sequence). The CDR3 is 14 residues long. For the CDR3, the DNA is TGTGCCTGGGTACTAGGGGGTGCTAACTACAAGCAGTACTTC. Encoded protein: CAWVLGGANYKQYF.

The chain recombines TRBV11-2 with TRBJ2-3, with D perhaps TRBD2 (7 bases). CDR3 length: 14 residues. Trimming left V 5 bases short and J 5 bases short, with 14 bases between. The germline CDR1 and CDR2 sequences are SGHAT and FQNNGV. CDR3 sequence reads: CASSRGGGRDTQYF. CDR3 coding DNA: TGTGCCAGCAGCCGTGGGGGCGGGAGAGATACGCAGTATTTT.

The chain recombines TRBV18 with TRBJ2-1; D uncertain. The germline CDR1 and CDR2 sequences are KGHSH and LQKENI. The V gene lost 3 bases and the J gene lost 1 base, with 7 bases spanning the gap. The CDR3 is 14 amino acids. The chain's CDR3 is CASSPPESYNEQFF. The DNA of the CDR3 is TGTGCCAGCTCACCTCCCGAGTCCTACAATGAGCAGTTCTTC. The whole variable domain, filled in from reference TRBV18 and TRBJ2-1, reads NAGVMQNPRHLVRRRGQEARLRCSPMKGHSHVYWYRQLPEEGLKFMVYLQKENIIDESGMPKERFSAEFPKEGPSILRIQQVVRGDSAAYFCASSPPESYNEQFFGPGTRLTVL.

There are a few counts of this clone. V gene TRBV5-4 combines with J gene TRBJ2-1; 11 bases agree with TRBD2. Germline trimming cut 5 bases from V and 2 bases from J; bases unmatched to any gene: 3. The CDR3 loop spans 15 amino acids. CDR1 is SGHNT and CDR2 is YYREEE in the germline V gene (reference sequence). The CDR3 region is CASRETSGAYNEQFF. The CDR3 DNA reads as TGTGCCAGCAGGGAGACTAGCGGGGCCTACAATGAGCAGTTCTTC.